The rows below give T cell receptor beta chains drawn from one sample of a study of blood T cells in healthy people across ages. TCRdb reprocessed the 5' RACE reads via MiXCR and lists one record per CDR3 protein. The sample contains 800,000 or so distinct CDR3 sequences, roughly 25% of which appear only once. This same sample was also taken into another study, of T cells of mothers and their children.

Sample: blood. Every receptor here comes from a boy between 5 and 17 years old in good health. Each CDR3 is given without its conserved first and last residue. Clone size is stated in some rows and not others, as once, few, many or a class when expanded.

>.|TRBV4-3
ASSQLQGAEAF
>.|TRBV20-1
SAKDRGFTGELF
>few|TRBV14
ASSQWGRQYQETQY
>few|TRBV4-3
ASSQGHRGQEETQY
>few|TRBV7-2
ASSLLDTEAF
>.|TRBV7-2
ASSLAFGGGTY
>.|TRBV7-2
ASSLATGDYEQY
>.|TRBV2
ASSYGDVTLYGYT
>.|TRBV20-1
SAKRGPYNEQF
>few|TRBV15
ATSRDLQVLNIQY
>few|TRBV28
ASSVTSGFPNEQF
>.|TRBV7-2
ASSPQPFSGNTIY
>.|TRBV5-1
ASSVTTEDYGYT
>few|TRBV7-8
ASSFFTGPSYEQY
>.|TRBV20-1
SAKWRFRTDTQY
>.|TRBV6-6
ASSTSGRINEKLF
>few|TRBV29-1
SVEPMGVGNIQY
>.|TRBV19
ASSSGQGIAGNTIY
>.|TRBV20-1
SARGHMETQY
>few|TRBV6-2/TRBV6-3
ASSYPWDRFAYEQY
>.|TRBV10-3
AISDDASEQF
>.|TRBV7-9
ASSPRRDNTDTQY
>few|TRBV7-3
ASSLFGDGNTEAF
>few|TRBV4-3
ARGREESPLH
>.|TRBV19
ASSIWRDDNEQF
>.|TRBV4-2
ASSQDVQSGANVLT
>.|TRBV11-2
ASSLTQGQGAISGANVLT
>few|TRBV6-1
ASSTTGERSPLH
>.|TRBV25-1
ASSGELPDEQY